The 20 T cell receptor beta chains in this list originate from one sample, sequenced in a study of T cell responses to AZD1222 COVID-19 vaccine. Generated by immunoSEQ multiplex PCR, the TCRdb table keeps only in-frame clones and is missing some. The profile shows 120,000 or so clones, just under 95% of them singletons. The starting material was peripheral blood, obtained 28 days after the second AZD1222 dose. These receptors all come from an adult who received the AZD1222 COVID-19 vaccine.

V is TRBV7-3 and J is TRBJ1-1; D gene uncertain. The CDR3 covers 12 residues. Germline loops: CDR1 SGHTA, CDR2 FQGTGA. Trimming pared 3 bases from V and 2 bases from J, leaving 4 bases between. The CDR3 coding sequence is TGTGCCAGCAGCTTCGCCAACACTGAAGCTTTCTTT. Translating it yields CASSFANTEAFF.

The rearrangement links TRBV11-2 to TRBJ2-7, with a tentative D call TRBD1 (5 bases). V lost 1 base and J 6 bases, leaving 7 bases between the germline ends. The CDR3 is 12 amino acids. CDR1 is SGHAT, CDR2 FQNNGV, per germline. The DNA for the CDR3 is TGTGCCAGCAGCTTAGTAAGGGGCGAGCAGTACTTC. This sequence encodes CASSLVRGEQYF.

In nucleotides, the CDR3 is TGTGCCAGCAGTTTAACCCGGGGGCTAGCCAAAAACATTCAGTACTTC. This codes for CASSLTRGLAKNIQYF. V is TRBV28 and J is TRBJ2-4; the D gene could be TRBD1 or TRBD2 (6 bases each). CDR1 is MDHEN, CDR2 SYDVKM, per germline. Trimming removed 2 bases at V and 0 bases at J, with 11 bases between. The CDR3 length is 16 residues.

The gene calls are TRBV2 and TRBJ2-5; D tentatively reads TRBD1 or TRBD2 (5 bases each). The length of the CDR3 is 14 residues. Trimming took 6 bases from V and 5 from J, leaving 16 bases between them. Germline V gene lookup returns CDR1 SNHLY and CDR2 FYNNEI. The CDR3, as DNA: TGTGCCAGCAGGGAGACGAGGGGCAAGGAGACCCAGTACTTC. It encodes CASRETRGKETQYF.

The CDR3 spells CASNLAGRTDTQYF. DNA of the CDR3: TGTGCCAGCAACTTAGCGGGACGCACAGATACGCAGTATTTT. The chain joins TRBV5-4 to TRBJ2-3, with TRBD2 identical over 8 bases. The germline gives CDR1 SGHNT, CDR2 YYREEE (reference sequence). This CDR3 comprises 14 residues. J gave up 1 base and V 6 bases, and 4 bases lay outside the gene matches.

The rearrangement uses TRBV19 and TRBJ2-5; a weak D match, TRBD1 (5 bases). The CDR3 length is 14 residues. Germline V gene sequence: CDR1 LNHDA, CDR2 SQIVND (reference sequence). V lost 0 bases and J 0 bases, leaving 5 bases between the germline ends. The CDR3 here is CASSIDRDQETQYF. The CDR3 DNA sequence: TGTGCCAGTAGTATAGACAGGGACCAAGAGACCCAGTACTTC. The full variable domain, in which reference TRBV19 and TRBJ2-5 provide the parts outside the CDR3, is DGGITQSPKYLFRKEGQNVTLSCEQNLNHDAMYWYRQDPGQGLRLIYYSQIVNDFQKGDIAEGYSVSREKKESFPLTVTSAQKNPTAFYLCASSIDRDQETQYFGPGTRLLVL.

The rearrangement uses TRBV10-3 and TRBJ2-4, with TRBD1 identical over 8 bases. Losses at the gene ends were 0 bases for V and 6 bases for J; bases not matched to a gene: 7. In germline, CDR1 is ENHRY, CDR2 SYGVKD. The CDR3 has 16 residues. This CDR3 reads CAISESRTGFGNIQYF. CDR3 nucleotides: TGTGCCATCAGTGAGTCACGGACAGGGTTTGGAAACATTCAGTACTTC.

This clone has a single count. Here the CDR3 reads CASSQFGLAGYNEQFF. For the CDR3, the DNA is TGCGCCAGCAGTCAATTCGGACTAGCGGGGTACAATGAGCAGTTCTTC. The chain combines TRBV23-1 with TRBJ2-1; 12 nucleotides align to TRBD2. TRBV23-1 is noted as an ORF with a role that remains uncertain. V was pared by 1 base and J by 4 bases, with 2 bases of the junction left unmatched. The CDR3 loop spans 16 amino acids.

The V gene is TRBV11-1, the J gene TRBJ1-2, with D tentatively TRBD1 (6 bases). With 5 bases removed from V and 4 bases from J, the gap between germline ends came to 14 bases. The germline CDR1 and CDR2 sequences are SGHAT and FQDESV (reference sequence). The CDR3 is made up of 14 amino acids. CDR3 sequence (DNA): TGTGCCAGCAGCCAAGAACAGGGAATCTATGGCTACACCTTC. This gives the protein CASSQEQGIYGYTF.

J is TRBJ2-1 and V is TRBV10-3; TRBD1 agrees at 7 bases. V trimming: 4 bases; J trimming: 9 bases; junction bases outside the gene matches: 18. CDR1 and CDR2 (germline): ENHRY, SYGVKD. This CDR3 has 17 residues. The CDR3 is CAISGTGSPRYVSEQFF. The DNA for the CDR3 is TGTGCCATCAGTGGGACAGGTTCCCCCCGTTATGTCAGTGAGCAGTTCTTC.

The CDR3 region is CASSLGGASGTYEQYF. The CDR3 DNA reads as TGCGCCAGCAGCTTGGGCGGGGCTAGCGGAACCTACGAGCAGTACTTC. V is TRBV5-1 and J is TRBJ2-7, with 7 bases that match TRBD2. Germline-derived CDR1 and CDR2 are SGHRS and YFSETQ. The CDR3 sequence is 16 residues long. Losses at the gene ends were 0 bases for V and 2 bases for J; bases not matched to a gene: 8.

This clone was seen only a few times. The chain links TRBV29-1 to TRBJ1-1, with D possibly matching TRBD1 (6 bases). Germline V gene sequence: CDR1 SQVTM, CDR2 ANQGSEA. Between the trimmed V and J ends, which lost 7 bases and 7 bases, there was a span of 16 bases. This CDR3 has 12 residues. CDR3 amino acids: CSARDKLIEAFF. The DNA of the CDR3 is TGCAGCGCCCGGGACAAATTGATTGAAGCTTTCTTT.

This clone was counted a single time. The V and J genes are TRBV24-1 and TRBJ1-6; D uncertain. CDR1 KGHDR and CDR2 SFDVKD come from the germline V gene. The V end lost 6 bases, the J end lost 9 bases, and 17 bases lay between the germline ends. This CDR3 contains 15 residues. CDR3 DNA sequence: TGTGCCACCAGTCCACGACCCCGGAACTGTTCACCCCTCCACTTT. This translates into CATSPRPRNCSPLHF.

The chain is built from TRBV10-3 and TRBJ1-1; possibly TRBD1 for D (6 bases). CDR1 and CDR2 from the germline V gene are ENHRY and SYGVKD. The germline V and J ends were trimmed by 6 bases and 7 bases, with 15 bases remaining between them. The CDR3 runs to 13 residues. CDR3 in DNA: TGTGCCATCAGGGACAGCCTACAAGTTGAAGCTTTCTTT. Amino acids: CAIRDSLQVEAFF.

The chain uses TRBV4-1 and TRBJ1-1, with D unresolved. CDR3 length: 16 residues. Germline V CDR1 and CDR2: MGHRA, YSYEKL. V lost 1 base and J 4 bases, leaving 16 bases between the germline ends. The CDR3 coding sequence is TGCGCCAGCAGCCAAGTCCGGCGTAGGGAGGGCACTGAAGCTTTCTTT. Its translation: CASSQVRRREGTEAFF.

The gene calls are TRBV9 and TRBJ1-1, with TRBD1 matching over 9 bases. The CDR3 sequence is 15 residues long. The ends lost 4 bases at V and 3 bases at J; junction bases unmatched: 7. Per germline, CDR1 SGDLS and CDR2 YYNGEE. In nucleotides, the CDR3 is TGTGCCAGCAGCCCGTCCACAGGGGGCTACACTGAAGCTTTCTTT. Translation: CASSPSTGGYTEAFF.

This clone was detected only once. V gene TRBV10-3 combines with J gene TRBJ2-1, with 11 bases lining up with TRBD2. The length of the CDR3 is 15 residues. From germline, CDR1 is ENHRY and CDR2 SYGVKD. J lost 8 bases, V lost 6 bases, and 9 bases had no gene match. The CDR3 bases are TGTGCCATCAGCAAACTAGCGGGGGTCCCCGATGAGCAGTTCTTC. Amino acids: CAISKLAGVPDEQFF.

J is TRBJ1-1 and V is TRBV10-1; perhaps TRBD1 as D (5 bases). Germline V gene sequence: CDR1 WNHNN, CDR2 SYGVQD (reference sequence). The CDR3 runs to 15 residues. Trimming stripped 0 bases from V and 0 bases from J, with 8 bases between. This CDR3 reads CASSESGLMNTEAFF. As DNA, the CDR3 is TGCGCCAGCAGTGAGTCGGGACTCATGAACACTGAAGCTTTCTTT.

The chain employs TRBV7-2 and TRBJ1-2, with D possibly being TRBD1 (5 bases). V was cut by 1 base and J by 7 bases, with 16 bases left in between. Germline assignment: CDR1 SGHTA and CDR2 FQGNSA. The length of the CDR3 is 15 residues. Written as DNA, the CDR3 is TGTGCCAGCAGCTTAGTCGGCAGGGAGGAGAGTGGCTACACCTTC. Translating gives CASSLVGREESGYTF.

The chain has TRBV12-5 and TRBJ1-1, with 9 bases matching TRBD1. V lost 2 bases to trimming and J lost 5 bases; unmatched junction nucleotides: 12. Looked up from germline, CDR1 is LGHNT and CDR2 is FRNRAP. CDR3 size: 17 residues. The CDR3 loop reads CASGLPSLGQGKTEAFF. The CDR3 DNA follows: TGTGCTAGTGGTTTGCCCTCCCTCGGACAGGGGAAAACTGAAGCTTTCTTT.